Below are 4 T cell receptor beta chains sequenced from a single sample in a study of T cells in Graves' hyperthyroidism and ophthalmopathy (dated by TCRdb to the late 2010s). Library method: multiplex PCR. The instrument was an Illumina HiSeq 2000. TCR beta CDR3 regions were amplified from RNA transcripts. For the first round of RT-PCR on the TCR CDR3, the HTBI primer set was used together with the Qiagen OneStep RT-PCR kit. TCRdb ran its own pipeline on the public reads, namely fastp trimming at Q25 and MiXCR clone calling, and kept in-frame beta chains. Every distinct CDR3 protein forms one entry, paired with its most common genes and DNA. The sample has 340,000 or so distinct CDR3 sequences on record, roughly 23% of them singletons. The biggest ten clones account for under 55% of the sample. Sequenced: blood. These receptors were obtained from a woman in her 50s with Graves' hyperthyroidism.

The sample holds many counts of this clonotype. The rearrangement links TRBV18 to TRBJ1-6; 9 positions match TRBD1. The CDR3 totals 14 residues. V gave up 6 bases and J gave up 9 bases; unmatched junction bases: 6. Germline V gene sequence: CDR1 KGHSH, CDR2 LQKENI. The CDR3 protein is CASSPGQGFSPLHF. CDR3 in DNA: TGTGCCAGCTCTCCAGGACAGGGGTTTTCACCCCTCCACTTT.

The chain employs TRBV6-1 and TRBJ1-6; maybe TRBD1 (5 bases). In germline, CDR1 is MNHNS, CDR2 SASEGT. Trimming left V 6 bases short and J 11 bases short, with 17 bases between. The CDR3 is 14 residues long. The CDR3 is CASRMTELSTPLHF. Written as DNA, the CDR3 is TGTGCCAGCAGGATGACAGAGTTGAGCACACCCCTCCACTTT.

This clonotype was recorded many times. This rearrangement joins TRBV15 to TRBJ1-5; D remains unclear. The CDR3 is 14 residues long. Between the trimmed V and J ends, which lost 0 bases and 0 bases, there was a span of 3 bases. Germline-derived CDR1 and CDR2 are LNHNV and YYDKDF (reference sequence). The CDR3, as DNA: TGTGCCACCAGCAGAGATCATAGCAATCAGCCCCAGCATTTT. It specifies CATSRDHSNQPQHF.

This clonotype was observed at least ten times. This chain connects TRBV7-9 to TRBJ2-7, with D possibly matching TRBD1 (5 bases). Trimming stripped 1 base from V and 2 bases from J, with 12 bases between. Looked up from germline, CDR1 is SEHNR and CDR2 is FQNEAQ (reference sequence). There are 15 residues in the CDR3. CDR3 nucleotide sequence: TGTGCCAGCAGCTTAGGAAGGACACTACCCTACGAGCAGTACTTC. Its protein product is CASSLGRTLPYEQYF.